This TCR beta chain comes out of a study of response to subunit inactivated influenza vaccine. MiXCR, applied by TCRdb to the RT-PCR reads, yields one record per CDR3 protein. The data contain a few hundred thousand distinct CDR3 sequences, around a fifth of them singletons. This clonotype occurred a few times. V shed 6 bases and J 2 bases; nucleotides not matched to a gene: 2. CDR3 length: 15 amino acids. Germline-derived CDR1 and CDR2 are MNHEY and SVGEGT. The V and J genes are TRBV6-2 or TRBV6-3 and TRBJ2-4; 12 nucleotides align to TRBD1. This clonotype was obtained from a man aged 50 to 75 who received an inactivated influenza vaccine. The sample in question was PBMCs from blood, obtained roughly 20 months after vaccination. The CDR3 loop is CASRGTGGPKNIQYF. As DNA, the CDR3 is TGTGCCAGCAGGGGGACAGGGGGCCCCAAAAACATTCAGTACTTC.